This section outlines one T cell receptor beta chain sequence together with its context. What it binds is unknown. Sequencing used immunoSEQ multiplex PCR; TCRdb keeps in-frame clones, though not all of them. The sample has about 7,000 clones, 60% to 80% seen once; the top ten hold approximately 3.5%. CDR1 and CDR2 (germline): SEHNR, FQNEAQ (reference sequence). The CDR3 spans 13 residues. Trimming took off 4 bases at V and 1 base at J, with 7 bases between the two ends. The entry originates in a study of chemoradiotherapy in HPV16-positive cancers. The overall study: Functional T-cell assays on a couple of HPV16-positive patients' cells defined candidate HPV-specific clones and common TCR motifs. Whole-study findings and limits: The functional HPV-specific definition rests on just two HPV16-positive patients. Candidate HPV-specific clones and E7-related TCR motifs grew in tumor during treatment.

Repertoires were sampled repeatedly during chemoradiotherapy. The gene calls are TRBV7-9 and TRBJ1-1; no clear D. This material was acquired from a patient who underwent chemoradiotherapy. This receptor was obtained from a human donor with HPV-associated anogenital cancer. The CDR3 nucleotides read TGTGCCAGCAGCTATACAGAGAACACTGAAGCTTTCTTT. As protein: CASSYTENTEAFF.